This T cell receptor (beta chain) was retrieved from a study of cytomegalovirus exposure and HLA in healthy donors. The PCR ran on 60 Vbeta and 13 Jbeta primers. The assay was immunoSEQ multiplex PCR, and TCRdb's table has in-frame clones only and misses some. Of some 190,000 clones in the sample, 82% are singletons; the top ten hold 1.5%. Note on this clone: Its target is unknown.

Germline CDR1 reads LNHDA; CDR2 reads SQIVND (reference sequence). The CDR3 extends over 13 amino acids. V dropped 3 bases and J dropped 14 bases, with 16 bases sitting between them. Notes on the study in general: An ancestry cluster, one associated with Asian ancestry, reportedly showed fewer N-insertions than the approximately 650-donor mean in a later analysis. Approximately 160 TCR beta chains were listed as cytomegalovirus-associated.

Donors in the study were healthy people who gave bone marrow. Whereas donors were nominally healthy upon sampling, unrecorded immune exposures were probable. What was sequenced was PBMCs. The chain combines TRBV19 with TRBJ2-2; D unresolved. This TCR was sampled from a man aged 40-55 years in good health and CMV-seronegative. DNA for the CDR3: TGTGCCAGTAGTATGGGCAATGAATTCTTCCTGTTTTTT. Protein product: CASSMGNEFFLFF. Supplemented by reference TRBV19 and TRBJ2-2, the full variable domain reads DGGITQSPKYLFRKEGQNVTLSCEQNLNHDAMYWYRQDPGQGLRLIYYSQIVNDFQKGDIAEGYSVSREKKESFPLTVTSAQKNPTAFYLCASSMGNEFFLFFGEGSRLTVL.